This paragraph covers one T cell receptor (beta chain) sequence. Its antigen remains undetermined. Base qualities are not provided; no much larger clone lies one nucleotide away. The CDR3 contains 13 residues, cysteine and phenylalanine counted. The retained sequence is limited to the CDR3, 39 bases, with the frame set at the first base. For CDR1 and CDR2, the germline V gene lists MNHNS and SASEGT. Trimming removed 6 bases from V and 8 bases from J, leaving 16 bases between the germline ends. Receptor amplification or capture employed the immunoSEQ multiplex PCR assay. The paper's processing steps were these. A statistical classification framework was built to diagnose cytomegalovirus status from the catalog of TCR beta chain sequences. TCRdb limited this immuneACCESS table to in-frame rearrangements with V and J called. A share of clones is missing; checked studies link under half to unresolved V genes, and the rest is unexplained. The V and J calls and clone size are taken from that table; D and trimming were inferred from the DNA. This sample comprises roughly 330,000 clones, 75% to 90% of them detected only once. The ten top clones hold more than 0.9% of the sample.

The data are from a study of cytomegalovirus exposure and HLA in healthy donors (dated by TCRdb to between 2016 and 2019). Regarding the research as a whole: A later analysis indicated that the 90 to 150 validation repertoires were generated on the platform also employed for the 720 or so repertoires of the first cohort. The study aimed to test whether signatures of past pathogen exposure could be identified by cataloging public T cell receptors. Besides the first cohort of more than 650 subjects, a separate validation cohort made up of 120 different subjects was used. To predict cytomegalovirus infection status, the study combined high-throughput TCR immunosequencing, statistical association of individual TCRs with disease status, and machine learning. The research as a whole found: All 120 or so repertoires were used to score co-occurrence in the validation cohort in a later analysis, because that analysis had no HLA typing for the cohort. Of the cluster scores, approximately 95% were above 0 in a later analysis, which found that TCRs clustered in the first cohort also tended to co-occur in the 95 to 150 validation repertoires. While some public TCRs were present in many individuals, most TCR sequences turned up only very rarely across donors. The authors suggested that the approach could potentially be generalized to other disease states and immunological phenotypes. Cytomegalovirus status was reported to be diagnosed by the classifier with high specificity and sensitivity in both the original and validation cohorts. In vitro tests confirmed that a few of the cytomegalovirus-associated TCR beta chains recognize cytomegalovirus antigens. The study listed 164 TCR beta chains as associated with cytomegalovirus.

Separate from the roughly 630-subject first cohort, the validation cohort of 90 to 150 subjects was the group to which the donors belonged. Sequencing used PBMCs. This TCR came from a woman younger than 45 in good health and CMV-seropositive. The sequence links TRBV6-1 to TRBJ1-1; TRBD1 is possibly the D segment (5 matching bases). The encoded CDR3 is CASSAGGGWEAFF. DNA sequence: TGTGCCAGCAGCGCCGGGGGAGGGTGGGAAGCTTTCTTT.